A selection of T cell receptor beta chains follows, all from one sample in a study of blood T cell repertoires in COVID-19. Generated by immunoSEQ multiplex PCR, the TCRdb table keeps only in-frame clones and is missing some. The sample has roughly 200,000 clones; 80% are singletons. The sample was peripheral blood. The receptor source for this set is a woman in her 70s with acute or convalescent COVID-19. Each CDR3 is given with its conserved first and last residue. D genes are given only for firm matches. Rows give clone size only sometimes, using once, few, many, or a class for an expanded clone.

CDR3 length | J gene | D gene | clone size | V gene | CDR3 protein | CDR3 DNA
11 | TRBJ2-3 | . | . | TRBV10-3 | CAISVSDTQYF | TGTGCCATCAGTGTTTCTGATACGCAGTATTTT
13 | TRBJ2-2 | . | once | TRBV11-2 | CATSETDTGELFF | TGTGCCACAAGCGAGACGGACACCGGGGAGCTGTTTTTT
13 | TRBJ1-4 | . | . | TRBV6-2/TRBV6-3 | CASSKQGTEKLFF | TGTGCCAGCAGTAAACAGGGAACCGAAAAACTGTTTTTT
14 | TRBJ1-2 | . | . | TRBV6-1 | CASSDREGNYGYTF | TGTGCCAGCAGTGATCGGGAGGGGAACTATGGCTACACCTTC
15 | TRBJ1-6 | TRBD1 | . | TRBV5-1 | CASSYGTDYNSPLHF | TGCGCCAGCAGCTACGGGACAGACTATAATTCACCCCTCCACTTT
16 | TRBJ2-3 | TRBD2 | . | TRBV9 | CASSVTSGSSTDTQYF | TGTGCCAGCAGCGTTACTAGCGGGAGCAGCACAGATACGCAGTATTTT
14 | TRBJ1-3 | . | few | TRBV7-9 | CASSLGTAGNTIYF | TGTGCCAGCAGCTTAGGGACAGCCGGGAACACCATATATTTT
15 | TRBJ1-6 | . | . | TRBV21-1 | CASSFQGSYNSPLHF | TGTGCCAGCAGTTTTCAGGGCTCCTATAATTCACCCCTCCACTTT
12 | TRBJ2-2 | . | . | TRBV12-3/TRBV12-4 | CASNLVGGELFF | TGTGCCAGCAATCTAGTCGGCGGGGAGCTGTTTTTT
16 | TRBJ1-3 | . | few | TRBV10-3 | CAISESRGSPGNTIYF | TGTGCCATCAGTGAGTCGAGGGGGTCCCCTGGAAACACCATATATTTT
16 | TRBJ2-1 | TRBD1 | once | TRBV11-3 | CASSLGRDRAYNEQFF | TGTGCCAGCAGCTTAGGGCGGGACAGGGCCTACAATGAGCAGTTCTTC
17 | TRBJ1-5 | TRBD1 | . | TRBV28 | CASSFRQGAMGNQPQHF | TGTGCCAGCAGTTTCCGGCAGGGGGCGATGGGCAATCAGCCCCAGCATTTT
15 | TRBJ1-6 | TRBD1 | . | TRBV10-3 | CAISVAGGAPSPLHF | TGTGCCATCAGTGTGGCAGGGGGCGCTCCTTCACCCCTCCACTTT
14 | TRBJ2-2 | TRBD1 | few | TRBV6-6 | CAGKQGPYTGELFF | TGTGCCGGTAAACAGGGGCCATACACCGGGGAGCTGTTTTTT
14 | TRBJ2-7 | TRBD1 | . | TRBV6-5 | CASSHRDREYEQYF | TGTGCCAGCAGTCACCGGGACAGGGAGTACGAGCAGTACTTC
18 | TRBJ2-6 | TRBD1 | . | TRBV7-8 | CASSPRDSPLSGANVLTF | TGTGCCAGCAGCCCCCGGGACAGCCCACTCTCTGGGGCCAACGTCCTGACTTTC
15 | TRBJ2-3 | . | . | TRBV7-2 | CASSRRVYDSNTQYF | TGTGCCAGCAGCCGCCGGGTCTACGATTCTAATACGCAGTATTTT
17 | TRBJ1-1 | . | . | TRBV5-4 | CASSPGGTYLMNTEAFF | TGTGCCAGCAGCCCCGGGGGGACCTATTTAATGAACACTGAAGCTTTCTTT
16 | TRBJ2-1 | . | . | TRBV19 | CASSIDRAVRYNEQFF | TGTGCCAGTAGTATAGATAGAGCGGTCCGCTACAATGAGCAGTTCTTC
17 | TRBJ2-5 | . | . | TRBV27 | CASSRSIGGGPGETQYF | TGTGCCAGCAGTCGGAGTATAGGGGGAGGGCCGGGCGAGACCCAGTACTTC
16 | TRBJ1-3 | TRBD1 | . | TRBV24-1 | CATSDFSRTGMDTIYF | TGTGCCACCAGTGATTTCAGTAGGACAGGGATGGACACCATATATTTT
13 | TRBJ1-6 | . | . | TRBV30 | CARRQEKNSPLHF | TGTGCCCGTAGACAGGAGAAAAATTCACCCCTCCACTTT
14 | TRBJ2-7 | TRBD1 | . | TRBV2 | CASSPGTVIYEQYF | TGTGCCAGCAGTCCCGGGACAGTGATCTACGAGCAGTACTTC
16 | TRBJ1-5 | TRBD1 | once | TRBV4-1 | CASSQEQGAAGQPQHF | TGCGCCAGCAGCCAAGAACAGGGGGCGGCCGGTCAGCCCCAGCATTTT
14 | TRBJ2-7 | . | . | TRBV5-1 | CASSLGPGNYEQYF | TGCGCCAGCAGCTTGGGTCCAGGGAACTACGAGCAGTACTTC
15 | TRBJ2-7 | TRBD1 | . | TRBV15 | CATSKSGTEYYEQYF | TGTGCCACCAGCAAGTCCGGGACAGAATATTACGAGCAGTACTTC
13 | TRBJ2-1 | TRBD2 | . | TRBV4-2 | CASSASLAVEQFF | TGTGCCAGCAGCGCGAGTCTAGCGGTGGAGCAGTTCTTC
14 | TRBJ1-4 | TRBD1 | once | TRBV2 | CASRPGTGVEKLFF | TGTGCCAGCAGACCCGGGACAGGGGTGGAAAAACTGTTTTTT
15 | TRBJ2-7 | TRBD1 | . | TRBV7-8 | CASSLKTGVLWEQYF | TGTGCCAGCAGCTTAAAGACAGGGGTCTTATGGGAGCAGTACTTC
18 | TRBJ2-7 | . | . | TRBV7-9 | CASSPGPVGGVVGYEQYF | TGTGCCAGCAGCCCCGGACCTGTAGGAGGGGTCGTCGGCTACGAGCAGTACTTC
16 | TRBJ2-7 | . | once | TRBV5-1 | CASSLAPGGGGYEQYF | TGCGCCAGCAGCTTGGCCCCCGGGGGCGGGGGCTACGAGCAGTACTTC
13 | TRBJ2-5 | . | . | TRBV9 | CASSVYSKETQYF | TGTGCCAGCAGCGTATACAGTAAAGAGACCCAGTACTTC
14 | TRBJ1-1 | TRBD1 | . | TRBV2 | CASKKGQGDTEAFF | TGTGCCAGCAAAAAAGGACAGGGAGACACTGAAGCTTTCTTT
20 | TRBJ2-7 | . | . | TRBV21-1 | CASSKLGTSGRRFLPYEQYF | TGTGCCAGCAGCAAACTGGGGACTAGCGGGAGACGATTCCTGCCCTACGAGCAGTACTTC
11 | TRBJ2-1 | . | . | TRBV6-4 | CASSVLTPALF | TGTGCCAGCAGTGTATTAACCCCAGCGCTCTTC
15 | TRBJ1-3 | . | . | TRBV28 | CASGAVRNSGNTIYF | TGTGCCAGCGGGGCGGTCCGAAACTCTGGAAACACCATATATTTT
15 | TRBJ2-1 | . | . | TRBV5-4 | CASSLVSQGYDEQFF | TGTGCCAGCAGCTTGGTGTCTCAGGGGTACGATGAGCAGTTCTTC
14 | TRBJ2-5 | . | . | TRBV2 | CASSALLLRETQYF | TGTGCCAGCAGTGCCCTGCTGTTGAGGGAGACCCAGTACTTC
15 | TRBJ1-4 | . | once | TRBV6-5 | CASRGVAHLNEKLFF | TGTGCCAGTCGGGGGGTGGCACATCTTAATGAAAAACTGTTTTTT
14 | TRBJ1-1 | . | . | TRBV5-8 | CASPLTTDFTEAFF | TGTGCCAGCCCTCTTACGACAGACTTCACTGAAGCTTTCTTT
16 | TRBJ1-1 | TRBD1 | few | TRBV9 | CASSVSTGGLSTEAFF | TGTGCCAGCAGCGTTTCCACAGGGGGCTTATCCACTGAAGCTTTCTTT
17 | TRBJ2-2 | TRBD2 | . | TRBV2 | CASSEGLAGVDTGELFF | TGTGCCAGCAGTGAAGGGCTAGCGGGTGTTGACACCGGGGAGCTGTTTTTT